This is a list of T cell receptor beta chains from one sample in a study of T cell repertoires in cytomegalovirus infection. TCRdb fed the reads into MiXCR, producing one record per CDR3 protein. This sample has approximately 910,000 distinct CDR3 sequences, with 30% to 40% found just once. For these TCRs, the target antigens are not known. The source was cultured CD8+ T cells from PBMCs, collected from culture after CMV antigen stimulation. These receptors were taken from a human donor in good health (CMV status not recorded). Some clones in this sample may be carry-over from other donors' samples. Both conserved end residues are part of each CDR3. Each record gives: V gene, clone size, D gene, J gene, CDR3 DNA, CDR3 protein. A D gene is named only where the DNA matches it firmly. Rows give clone size only sometimes, using once, few, many, or a class for an expanded clone.

V: TRBV2; size: .; D: .; J: TRBJ1-1; DNA: TGTGCCAGCAGTGAATTCAAGGGGGCTGAAGCTTTCTTT; CDR3: CASSEFKGAEAFF
V: TRBV9; size: .; D: .; J: TRBJ2-2; DNA: TGTGCCTGCAGCGCCTTTAGGAGGCCAAGCTACACCGGGGAGCTGTTTTTT; CDR3: CACSAFRRPSYTGELFF
V: TRBV2; size: .; D: .; J: TRBJ1-1; DNA: TGTGCCAGCAGTGTCTATTACACTGAAGCTTTCTTT; CDR3: CASSVYYTEAFF
V: TRBV6-2/TRBV6-3; size: few; D: TRBD1; J: TRBJ2-3; DNA: TGTGCCAGCAGCTACAGGGGATACACAGATACGCAGTATTTT; CDR3: CASSYRGYTDTQYF
V: TRBV6-2/TRBV6-3; size: once; D: TRBD2; J: TRBJ2-3; DNA: TGTGCCAGCAGTAAACGGGGGGTCGACACAGATACGCAGTATTTT; CDR3: CASSKRGVDTDTQYF
V: TRBV2; size: .; D: .; J: TRBJ1-1; DNA: TGTGCCAGCAGTAACGGAGACATGAACACTGAAGCTTTCTTT; CDR3: CASSNGDMNTEAFF
V: TRBV7-6; size: few; D: .; J: TRBJ1-1; DNA: TGTGCCAGCAGCTTAGCAGGTTTTCCTGAAGCTTTCTTT; CDR3: CASSLAGFPEAFF
V: TRBV9; size: .; D: .; J: TRBJ1-5; DNA: TGTGCCAGCAGCGTAGGTTATGCGGATTATAGCAATCAGCCCCAGCATTTT; CDR3: CASSVGYADYSNQPQHF
V: TRBV29-1; size: .; D: .; J: TRBJ2-1; DNA: TGCAGCGTTGACGATCAGGGCAGGGTCCCCTACTACAATGAGCAGTTCTTC; CDR3: CSVDDQGRVPYYNEQFF
V: TRBV7-8; size: many; D: .; J: TRBJ2-1; DNA: TGTGCCAGCAGCCCTCTCGGCAGGGGCATCTCGAATGAGCAGTTCTTC; CDR3: CASSPLGRGISNEQFF
V: TRBV6-1; size: .; D: .; J: TRBJ1-5; DNA: TGTGCCAGCAGTGAAGAGTGGTACCAGGCGACTTATAGCAATCAGCCCCAGCATTTT; CDR3: CASSEEWYQATYSNQPQHF
V: TRBV6-2/TRBV6-3; size: .; D: .; J: TRBJ2-7; DNA: TGTGCCAGCAGTTACGGATCCGGGCGCTCCTACGAGCAGTACTTC; CDR3: CASSYGSGRSYEQYF
V: TRBV28; size: .; D: TRBD2; J: TRBJ2-2; DNA: TGTGCCAGCAGTACGAGACTAGCGGGGGACACCGGGGAGCTGTTTTTT; CDR3: CASSTRLAGDTGELFF
V: TRBV7-2; size: many; D: .; J: TRBJ1-2; DNA: TGTGCCAGCAGCTTAGAACGGGCAGGGAGAGGCTACACCTTC; CDR3: CASSLERAGRGYTF
V: TRBV7-3; size: many; D: .; J: TRBJ2-1; DNA: TGTGCCAGCAGCTTTTCAGGGTACAATGAGCAGTTCTTC; CDR3: CASSFSGYNEQFF
V: TRBV19; size: .; D: .; J: TRBJ2-3; DNA: TGTGCCAGTAGTAAGGGTCCGGCGGGGAGCACAGATACGCAGTATTTT; CDR3: CASSKGPAGSTDTQYF
V: TRBV5-8; size: .; D: .; J: TRBJ2-3; DNA: TGTGCCAGCAGCTGGTCGGGGGTCAGAAACACAGATACGCAGTATTTT; CDR3: CASSWSGVRNTDTQYF
V: TRBV18; size: .; D: TRBD2; J: TRBJ2-1; DNA: TGTGCCAGCTCACCGAAGAGGACTAGCGGGGGAAATGAGCAGTTCTTC; CDR3: CASSPKRTSGGNEQFF
V: TRBV7-2; size: .; D: .; J: TRBJ1-6; DNA: TGTGCCAGCAGAAGAGGGGCGCCCCTCCACTTT; CDR3: CASRRGAPLHF
V: TRBV7-9; size: .; D: TRBD2; J: TRBJ2-2; DNA: TGTGCCAGCAGCGTCCGACTGGGGCGGGGGTCCACCGGGGAGCTGTTTTTT; CDR3: CASSVRLGRGSTGELFF
V: TRBV5-4; size: few; D: .; J: TRBJ2-1; DNA: TGTGCCAGCAGCTCATCGGGTCACGCGCGGTTCTTC; CDR3: CASSSSGHARFF
V: TRBV7-9; size: few; D: .; J: TRBJ1-2; DNA: TGTGCCAGCAACGACCGGGACCTGAGGGGCTACACCTTC; CDR3: CASNDRDLRGYTF
V: TRBV7-6; size: .; D: .; J: TRBJ2-3; DNA: TGTGCCAGCAGCTACTTAGCCGGGGATCATTGGGGGACCGATACGCAGTATTTT; CDR3: CASSYLAGDHWGTDTQYF
V: TRBV12-3/TRBV12-4; size: few; D: TRBD2; J: TRBJ2-1; DNA: TGTGCCAGCAGTGGATGGACTAGCGGGGTATACAATGAGCAGTTCTTC; CDR3: CASSGWTSGVYNEQFF
V: TRBV12-3/TRBV12-4; size: few; D: .; J: TRBJ2-3; DNA: TGTGCCAGCAGTTTAGCATCAGGGGCGGTTAGGGATACGCAGTATTTT; CDR3: CASSLASGAVRDTQYF
V: TRBV6-8; size: .; D: .; J: TRBJ2-5; DNA: TGTGCCAGCAGTTACTCGATAGGGGCTTGGGAGACCCATTACTTC; CDR3: CASSYSIGAWETHYF
V: TRBV10-3; size: few; D: TRBD2; J: TRBJ2-1; DNA: TGTGCCACCGGGACTAGCGGGGGGCAGGGCAATGAGCAGTTCTTC; CDR3: CATGTSGGQGNEQFF
V: TRBV7-9; size: few; D: .; J: TRBJ2-7; DNA: TGTGCCAGCAGCTCCTTTCTGGACTACGAGCAGTACTTC; CDR3: CASSSFLDYEQYF